This T cell receptor (beta chain) stems from a study of PD-L1 blockade in urothelial cancer. Study information: Patients went on atezolizumab in the mid-2010s, receiving 1,200 mg intravenously every 3 weeks.

Germline V gives CDR1 LNHNV, CDR2 YYDKDF (reference sequence). Trimming removed 1 base from V and 7 bases from J; junction bases left unmatched: 4. There are 14 residues in the CDR3. Each PCR contained spiked-in synthetic TCR analog templates. The table came from immunoSEQ multiplex PCR; TCRdb's copy has only in-frame clones and leaves some out. The sample lists 35,000 to 45,000 clones; roughly 80% were seen once. By frequency in the sample, this clone is medium-sized. Each patient contributed between 1 and 8 total time points of blood mononuclear cells, pretreatment and during treatment. The V and J genes are TRBV15 and TRBJ2-4; 7 bases match TRBD2. This clonotype was obtained from a man in his sixties or seventies with urothelial cancer. This specimen consisted of PBMCs, obtained around atezolizumab (anti-PD-L1) treatment. CDR3 nucleotides: TGTGCCACCAGCAGAGCTAGCGGAGGGAACATTCAGTACTTC. Translating gives CATSRASGGNIQYF.